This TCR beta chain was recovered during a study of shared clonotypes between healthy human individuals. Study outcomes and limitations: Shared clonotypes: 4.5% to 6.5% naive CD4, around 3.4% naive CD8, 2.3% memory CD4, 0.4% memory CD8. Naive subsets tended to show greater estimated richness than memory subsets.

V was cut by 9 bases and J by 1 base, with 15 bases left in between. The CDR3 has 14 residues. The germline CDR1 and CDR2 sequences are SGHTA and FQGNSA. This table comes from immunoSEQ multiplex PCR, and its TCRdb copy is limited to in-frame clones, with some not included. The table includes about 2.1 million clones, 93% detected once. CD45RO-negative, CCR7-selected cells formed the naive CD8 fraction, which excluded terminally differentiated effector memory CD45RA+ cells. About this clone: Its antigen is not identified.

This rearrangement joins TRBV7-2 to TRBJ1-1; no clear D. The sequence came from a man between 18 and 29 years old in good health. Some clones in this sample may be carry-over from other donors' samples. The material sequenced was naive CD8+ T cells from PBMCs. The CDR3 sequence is CARQSRSQNTEAFF. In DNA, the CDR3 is TGTGCCAGACAAAGCCGATCCCAGAACACTGAAGCTTTCTTT.